This T cell receptor beta chain was retrieved from a study of T cell responses to AZD1222 COVID-19 vaccine. In its sample, this clone was seen once. No antigen is known for it. Germline CDR1 LNHDA, CDR2 SQIVND (reference sequence). CDR3 length: 15 amino acids. Trimming cost V 2 bases and J 5 bases, with 15 bases left between them. Whole-study findings and limits: The study sampled repertoires only after the peak T cell response.

Clones were read by immunoSEQ multiplex PCR, and TCRdb kept only the in-frame ones, dropping some. Among about 99,000 clones, roughly 85% were seen once, and the ten largest hold around 3.1%. This receptor was obtained from an adult in good health. The source material was peripheral blood, sampled on day 0 of AZD1222 vaccination. The gene calls are TRBV19 and TRBJ2-5; a weak D match, TRBD2 (6 bases). CDR3 amino acids: CASSIRRALRETQYF. Written as DNA, the CDR3 is TGTGCCAGTAGTATAAGGAGGGCCCTACGGGAGACCCAGTACTTC.